This entry concerns a single TCR beta chain. Its antigen is currently unknown. This CDR3 fails to terminate in the conserved phenylalanine or tryptophan, so it likely reflects a read error. CDR3 length: 14 amino acids. The V and J ends lost 4 bases and 9 bases, in that order; junction bases with no gene match: 8. Germline lookup yields CDR1 LNHDA and CDR2 SQIVND (reference sequence). Using its own MiXCR run on the RT-PCR reads, TCRdb lists one record per CDR3 protein. The table includes around 320,000 distinct CDR3 sequences, roughly 22% detected once. The sample comes from a study of response to subunit inactivated influenza vaccine. Study outcomes and limitations: The authors offered the suggestion that each seasonal influenza vaccination recruits few new T cells.

V is TRBV19 and J is TRBJ1-4; 7 bases map to TRBD1. This receptor was identified in a man aged 50 to 69 who received an inactivated influenza vaccine. The material was PBMCs from blood, obtained less than 22 months after vaccination. DNA of the CDR3: TGTGCCAGTAGTAGGGACTCCAGGGGGAAAAAACTGTTTTGT. This codes for CASSRDSRGKKLFC.